This T cell receptor beta chain was documented in a study of T cell changes during pregnancy in multiple sclerosis (dated by TCRdb to the late 2010s). A note on the overall study: In women with multiple sclerosis, the researchers looked at how the T cell repertoire shifted as pregnancy progressed.

Library preparation employed the immunoSEQ multiplex PCR assay. Sourced from immuneACCESS, this table was stored by TCRdb with only in-frame sequences that have V and J called. A share of the clones is absent; for the studies checked, an unresolved V gene accounts for under half, and the remainder has no known explanation. Recorded for this sample are about 42,000 clones; 95% to 97% of them occurred a single time. Together, the top ten hold roughly 0.9% of the sample. Remarks on this clone: The specificity of this receptor is unknown. Per-base quality was not reported, and no clone a single base away is much larger than it.

V is reduced by 1 base and J by 2 bases, leaving a spacing of 5 bases between them. Counted from cysteine to phenylalanine, this CDR3 has 13 amino acids. Only the CDR3 DNA is retained, 39 bases long and in frame from the first base. Via the germline V gene (reference sequence), CDR1 is SEHNR and CDR2 FQNEAQ. The sample consisted of peripheral blood, taken in the second trimester of pregnancy. The sequence is built from TRBV7-9 and TRBJ1-2; the D gene cannot be named for sure. The sequence derives from a female donor with multiple sclerosis, enrolled in a pregnancy study. The DNA is TGTGCCAGCAGCTTAGGCAGGAACTATGGCTACACCTTC. Translated, it reads CASSLGRNYGYTF. Full variable domain (CDR3 extended with the reference TRBV7-9 and TRBJ1-2 proteins): DTGVSQNPRHKITKRGQNVTFRCDPISEHNRLYWYRQTLGQGPEFLTYFQNEAQLEKSRLLSDRFSAERPKGSFSTLEIQRTEQGDSAMYLCASSLGRNYGYTFGSGTRLTVV.